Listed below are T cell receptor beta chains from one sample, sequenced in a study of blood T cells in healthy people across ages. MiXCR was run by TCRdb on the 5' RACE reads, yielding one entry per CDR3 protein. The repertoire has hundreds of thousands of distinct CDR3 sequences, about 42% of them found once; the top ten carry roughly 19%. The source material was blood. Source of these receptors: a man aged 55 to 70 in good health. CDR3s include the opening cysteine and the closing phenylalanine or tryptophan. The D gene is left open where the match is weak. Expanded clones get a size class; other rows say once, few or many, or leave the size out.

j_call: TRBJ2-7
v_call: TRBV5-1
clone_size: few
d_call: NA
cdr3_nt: TGCGCCAGCAGCTTGGGCCTGGGGGCTCGGTCCTACGAGCAGTACTTC
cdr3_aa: CASSLGLGARSYEQYF

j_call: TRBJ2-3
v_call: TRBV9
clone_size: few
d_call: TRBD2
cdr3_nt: TGTGCCAGCAGCGTAGACCCTAGCGGGGGAGCAGATACGCAGTATTTT
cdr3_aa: CASSVDPSGGADTQYF

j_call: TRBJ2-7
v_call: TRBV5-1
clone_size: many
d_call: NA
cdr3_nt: TGCGCCAGCAGCTTGGCGGCGGGATACGAGCAGTACTTC
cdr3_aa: CASSLAAGYEQYF

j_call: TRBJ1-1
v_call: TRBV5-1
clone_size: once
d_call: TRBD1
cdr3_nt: TGCGCCAGCACGGGACAGCAGAACACTGAAGCTTTCTTT
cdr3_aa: CASTGQQNTEAFF

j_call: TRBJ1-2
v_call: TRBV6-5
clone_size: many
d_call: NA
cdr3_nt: TGTGCCAGCAGTTACCAAGCTAACTATGGCTACACCTTC
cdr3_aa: CASSYQANYGYTF

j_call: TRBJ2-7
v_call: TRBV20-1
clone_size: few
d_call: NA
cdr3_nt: TGCAGTGCTAGCCCCCTACAAGAGCAGTACTTC
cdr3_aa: CSASPLQEQYF

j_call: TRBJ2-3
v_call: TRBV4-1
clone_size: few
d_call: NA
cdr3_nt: TGCGCCAGCAGCCAAGAACTAGCCCAGGCCCCAGATACGCAGTATTTT
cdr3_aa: CASSQELAQAPDTQYF

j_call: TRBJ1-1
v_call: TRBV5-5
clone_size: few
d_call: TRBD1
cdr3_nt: TGTGCCAGCAGCTTTACAGGGGGCGGCGGGGACACTGAAGCTTTCTTT
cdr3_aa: CASSFTGGGGDTEAFF

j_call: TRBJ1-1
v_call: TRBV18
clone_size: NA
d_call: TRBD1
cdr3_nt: TGTGCCAGCTCACCCGGACAGGGTAGGGCTTTCTTT
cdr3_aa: CASSPGQGRAFF

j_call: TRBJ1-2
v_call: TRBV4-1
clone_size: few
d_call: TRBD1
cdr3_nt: TGCGCCAGCAGCCTCAGGCACGGGACAGGGGGCGCGTATGGCTACACCTTC
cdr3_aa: CASSLRHGTGGAYGYTF

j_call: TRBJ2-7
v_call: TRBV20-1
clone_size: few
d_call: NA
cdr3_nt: TGCAGTGCTAGTCCTTCCGGGGGATCCTACGAGCAGTACTTC
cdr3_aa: CSASPSGGSYEQYF

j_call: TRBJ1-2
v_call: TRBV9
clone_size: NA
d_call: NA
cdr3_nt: TGTGCCAGCAGCGGTACGCAGCCTGGCTATGGCTACACCTTC
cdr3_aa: CASSGTQPGYGYTF

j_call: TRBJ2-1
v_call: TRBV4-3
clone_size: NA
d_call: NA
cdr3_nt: TGCGCCAGCAGCCAAGGTCGTCAGGGCTCCTACAATGAGCAGTTCTTC
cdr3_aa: CASSQGRQGSYNEQFF

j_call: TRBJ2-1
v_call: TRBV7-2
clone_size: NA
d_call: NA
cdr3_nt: TGTGCCAGCAGCACGGCAAGAACAGGGCAGAATGAGCAGTTCTTC
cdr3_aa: CASSTARTGQNEQFF

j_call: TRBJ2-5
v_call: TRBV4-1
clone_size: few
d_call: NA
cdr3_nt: TGCGCCAGCAGCCAAGATAGCGGTAGGGGGGAGACCCAGTACTTC
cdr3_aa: CASSQDSGRGETQYF

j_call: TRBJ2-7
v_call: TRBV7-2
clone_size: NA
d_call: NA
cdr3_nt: TGTGCCAGCAGCTCGGCGCAGACAGGGAGGGACGAGCAGTACTTC
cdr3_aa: CASSSAQTGRDEQYF

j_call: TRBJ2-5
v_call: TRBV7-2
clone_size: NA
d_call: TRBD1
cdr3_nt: TGTGCCAGCAGCCAACAGGGGGCCATACAAGAGACCCAGTACTTC
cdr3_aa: CASSQQGAIQETQYF

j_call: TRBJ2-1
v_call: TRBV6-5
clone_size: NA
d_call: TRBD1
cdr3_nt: TGTGCCAGCAGATCCGGACAGGGGTCTCACAATGAGCAGTTCTTC
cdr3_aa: CASRSGQGSHNEQFF

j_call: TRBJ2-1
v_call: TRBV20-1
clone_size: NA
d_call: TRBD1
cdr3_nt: TGCAGTGCTAGAGATTTAAGAGGGGGACAGGCCGATCTTAGCTCCTACAATGAGCAGTTCTTC
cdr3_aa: CSARDLRGGQADLSSYNEQFF

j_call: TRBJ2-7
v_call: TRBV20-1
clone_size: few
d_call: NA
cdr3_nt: TGCAGTGCAAAGACAGGACCCTACGAGCAGTACTTC
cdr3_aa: CSAKTGPYEQYF

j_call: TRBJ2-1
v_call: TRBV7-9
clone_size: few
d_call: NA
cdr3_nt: TGTGCCAGCAGCTTAGAGCACAATGAGCAGTTCTTC
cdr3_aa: CASSLEHNEQFF

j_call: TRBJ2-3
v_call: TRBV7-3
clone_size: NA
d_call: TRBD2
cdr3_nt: TGTGCCAGCACCCCCAACGGGGGGTACACAGATACGCAGTATTTT
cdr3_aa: CASTPNGGYTDTQYF

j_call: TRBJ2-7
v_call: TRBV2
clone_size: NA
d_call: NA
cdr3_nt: TGTGCCAGCAGTTTTGCCAAAAGCTCCTACGAGCAGTACTTC
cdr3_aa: CASSFAKSSYEQYF

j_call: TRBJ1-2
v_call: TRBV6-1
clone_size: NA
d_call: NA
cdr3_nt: TGTGCCAGCAGTGACCAGGCCCGAGGAGGCTACACCTTC
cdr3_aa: CASSDQARGGYTF

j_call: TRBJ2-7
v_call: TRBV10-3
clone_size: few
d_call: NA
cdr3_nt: TGTGCCATCAGAGAGGAAACAGGGTTTACCTACGAGCAGTACTTC
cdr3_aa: CAIREETGFTYEQYF

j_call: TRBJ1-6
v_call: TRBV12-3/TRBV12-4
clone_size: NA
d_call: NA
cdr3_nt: TGTGCCAGCAGCCGTAAGGCAGACGTCTCACCCCTCCACTTT
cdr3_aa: CASSRKADVSPLHF

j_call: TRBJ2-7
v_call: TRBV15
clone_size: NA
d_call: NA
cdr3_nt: TGTGCCACCAGCAGAGGACGCGGGGGCACCTACGAGCAGTACTTC
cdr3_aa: CATSRGRGGTYEQYF

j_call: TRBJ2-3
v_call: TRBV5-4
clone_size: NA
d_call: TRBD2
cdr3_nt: TGTGCCAGCAGCCTAAGCGGGGCGGTAGATACGCAGTATTTT
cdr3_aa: CASSLSGAVDTQYF

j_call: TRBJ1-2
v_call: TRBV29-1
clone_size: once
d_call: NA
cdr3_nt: TGCAGCGTTGAGGCCCCGGATCGCTATGGCTACACCTTC
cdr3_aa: CSVEAPDRYGYTF

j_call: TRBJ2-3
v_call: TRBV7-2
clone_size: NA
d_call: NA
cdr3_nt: TGTGCCAGCAGCTTAGAGGCGGGCCTGACAGATACGCAGTATTTT
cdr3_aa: CASSLEAGLTDTQYF

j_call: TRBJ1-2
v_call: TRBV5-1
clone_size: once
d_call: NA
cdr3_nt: TGCGCCAGCAGCACCAGATCCGGGCAAAGGGATGGCTACACCTTC
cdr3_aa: CASSTRSGQRDGYTF

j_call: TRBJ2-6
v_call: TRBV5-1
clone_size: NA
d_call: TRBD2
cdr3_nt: TGCGCCAGCAGCTTGTCGGGGGGCTCTGGGGCCAACGTCCTGACTTTC
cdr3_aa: CASSLSGGSGANVLTF

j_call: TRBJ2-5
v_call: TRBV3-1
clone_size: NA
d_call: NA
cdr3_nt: TGTGCCAGCAGCCAAGAAACACGTCCAAGAAAGACCCAGTACTTC
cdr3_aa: CASSQETRPRKTQYF

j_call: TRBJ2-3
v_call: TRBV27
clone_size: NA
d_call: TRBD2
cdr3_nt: TGTGCCAGCAACGGGGGGGGAGATACGCAGTATTTT
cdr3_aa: CASNGGGDTQYF

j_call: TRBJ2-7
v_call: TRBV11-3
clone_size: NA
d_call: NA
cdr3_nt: TGTGCCAGCAGCTCCGGGACCAACTCCTACGAGCAGTACTTC
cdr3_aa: CASSSGTNSYEQYF

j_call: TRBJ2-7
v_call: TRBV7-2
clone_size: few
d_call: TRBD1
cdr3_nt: TGTGCCAGCAGTCATACAGGGGCCCCCGAATACGAGCAGTACTTC
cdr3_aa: CASSHTGAPEYEQYF

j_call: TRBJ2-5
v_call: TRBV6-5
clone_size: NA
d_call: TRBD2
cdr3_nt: TGTGCCAGCCGAGGTTTTAGCGGGGGGTCCCAAGAGACCCAGTACTTC
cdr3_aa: CASRGFSGGSQETQYF

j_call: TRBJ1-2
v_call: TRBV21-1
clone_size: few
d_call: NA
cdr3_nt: TGTGCCAGCAGCAAAGACGGACAGGGTGCTTTCTATGGCTACACCTTC
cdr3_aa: CASSKDGQGAFYGYTF

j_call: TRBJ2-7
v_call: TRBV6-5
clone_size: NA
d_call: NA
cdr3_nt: TGTGCCAGCAGCCTATCGGGGTCTTGGGGCTACGAGCAGTACTTC
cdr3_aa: CASSLSGSWGYEQYF

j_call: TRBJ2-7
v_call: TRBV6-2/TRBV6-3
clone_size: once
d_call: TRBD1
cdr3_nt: TGTGCCAGCAGGGTTATAAAGACAGGGGACTACGAGCAGTACTTC
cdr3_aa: CASRVIKTGDYEQYF

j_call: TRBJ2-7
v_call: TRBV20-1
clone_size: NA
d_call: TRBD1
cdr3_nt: TGCAGTGCTCCCGGGACAGTCTGGGTGCAGTACTTC
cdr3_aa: CSAPGTVWVQYF

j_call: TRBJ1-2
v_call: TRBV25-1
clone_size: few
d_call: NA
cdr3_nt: TGTGCCAGCAGTGGCGGACCTGCGGGCTATGGCTACACCTTC
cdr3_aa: CASSGGPAGYGYTF

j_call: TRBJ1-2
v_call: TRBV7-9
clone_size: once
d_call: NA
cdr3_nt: TGTGCCAGCAGCGCAGAGACAGACAGCTATGGCTACACCTTC
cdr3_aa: CASSAETDSYGYTF

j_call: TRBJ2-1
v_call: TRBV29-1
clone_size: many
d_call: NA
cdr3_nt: TGCAGCGTTCTGGACACTGGGAACACTTTTTACAATGAGCAGTTCTTC
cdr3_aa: CSVLDTGNTFYNEQFF

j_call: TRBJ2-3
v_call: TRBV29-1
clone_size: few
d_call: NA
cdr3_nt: TGCAGCGTTGAAGTTCGAAAGACCACAGATACGCAGTATTTT
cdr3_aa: CSVEVRKTTDTQYF